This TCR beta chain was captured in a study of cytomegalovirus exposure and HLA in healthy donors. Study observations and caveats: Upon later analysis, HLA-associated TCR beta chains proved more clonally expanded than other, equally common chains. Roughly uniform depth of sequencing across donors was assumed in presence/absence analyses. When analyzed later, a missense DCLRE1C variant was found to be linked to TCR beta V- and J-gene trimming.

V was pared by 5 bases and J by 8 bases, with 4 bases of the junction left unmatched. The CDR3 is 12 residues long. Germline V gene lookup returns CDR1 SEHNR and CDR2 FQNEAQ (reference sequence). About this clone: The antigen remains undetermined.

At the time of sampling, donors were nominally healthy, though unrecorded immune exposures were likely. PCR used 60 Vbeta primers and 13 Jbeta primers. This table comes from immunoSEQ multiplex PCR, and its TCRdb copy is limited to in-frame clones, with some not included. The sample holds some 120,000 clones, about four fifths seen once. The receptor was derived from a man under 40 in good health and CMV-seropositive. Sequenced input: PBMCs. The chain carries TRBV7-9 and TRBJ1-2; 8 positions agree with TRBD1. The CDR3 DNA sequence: TGTGCCAGCAGCGGGGACAGGAGCGGCTACACCTTC. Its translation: CASSGDRSGYTF. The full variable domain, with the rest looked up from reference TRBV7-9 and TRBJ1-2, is DTGVSQNPRHKITKRGQNVTFRCDPISEHNRLYWYRQTLGQGPEFLTYFQNEAQLEKSRLLSDRFSAERPKGSFSTLEIQRTEQGDSAMYLCASSGDRSGYTFGSGTRLTVV.